These 21 T cell receptor beta chains were all obtained from the same sample, sequenced in a study of spatial heterogeneity in lung cancer. Regarding time point: sample taken at primary tumor resection. Without sorting, whole RNA was sequenced from tumor, nontumor lung or frozen PBMC. TCRdb recomputed calls from the 5' RACE reads with MiXCR, one row per CDR3 protein. The table has 35,000 to 55,000 distinct CDR3 sequences, approximately 14% seen once. Sequencing used PBMCs, obtained at surgery. The receptors come from a male donor with early-stage non-small cell lung cancer.

This clonotype has more than one count but fewer than ten. This chain joins TRBV7-9 and TRBJ2-3; no clear D gene. The CDR3 spans 14 residues. Germline V gene sequence: CDR1 SEHNR, CDR2 FQNEAQ (reference sequence). Trimming removed 5 bases at V and 2 bases at J, with 11 bases between. The CDR3 sequence is CASSRTAITDTQYF. CDR3 sequence (DNA): TGTGCCAGCAGCCGAACCGCGATCACAGATACGCAGTATTTT.

This chain links TRBV5-4 with TRBJ2-5, with D maybe TRBD1 (6 bases). Germline values: CDR1 SGHNT, CDR2 YYREEE (reference sequence). The CDR3 length is 14 residues. Trimming pared 1 base from V and 1 base from J, leaving 8 bases between. The CDR3: CASSLRGFQETQYF. The CDR3 nucleotides are TGTGCCAGCAGCTTGAGGGGGTTCCAAGAGACCCAGTACTTC.

There are many counts of this clonotype. The chain is built from TRBV24-1 and TRBJ2-3, with D hard to call. Germline V CDR1 and CDR2: KGHDR, SFDVKD. V was pared by 4 bases and J by 4 bases, with 14 bases between. The CDR3 runs 15 residues. The CDR3 spells CATSDTRSGADTQYF. In DNA, the CDR3 is TGTGCCACCAGTGACACCCGGAGTGGGGCAGATACGCAGTATTTT.

The chain couples TRBV29-1 to TRBJ1-2; D ambiguous. V lost 4 bases to trimming and J lost 8 bases, with 11 bases between them. The CDR3 has 11 amino acids. Per germline, CDR1 SQVTM and CDR2 ANQGSEA. CDR3 region: CSVVESEGYTF. The CDR3 DNA reads as TGCAGCGTTGTGGAGAGTGAGGGCTACACCTTC.

J is TRBJ1-1 and V is TRBV7-9, with 9 positions matching TRBD1. Germline V CDR1 and CDR2: SEHNR, FQNEAQ (reference sequence). The CDR3 consists of 17 residues. V gave up 5 bases and J gave up 5 bases; unmatched junction bases: 15. Written as DNA, the CDR3 is TGTGCCAGCAGCGACTCCGTTCGGACAGGGGTCGAGACTGAAGCTTTCTTT. This encodes CASSDSVRTGVETEAFF.

The chain uses TRBV6-1 and TRBJ2-3; D is possibly TRBD2 (6 bases). Germline V lookup: CDR1 MNHNS, CDR2 SASEGT. The length of the CDR3 is 15 residues. Deletions cut 3 bases from V and 3 bases from J, with 13 bases between. The CDR3 spells CASSEPGRGTDTQYF. The CDR3 DNA reads TGTGCCAGCAGTGAGCCCGGGCGGGGAACAGATACGCAGTATTTT.

This rearrangement joins TRBV9 to TRBJ2-3; D unresolved. CDR1 and CDR2 from the germline V gene are SGDLS and YYNGEE. The CDR3 spans 15 residues. The germline V and J ends were trimmed by 4 bases and 0 bases, with 12 bases remaining between them. The chain's CDR3 is CASSLSELSTDTQYF. As DNA, the CDR3 is TGTGCCAGCAGCCTATCCGAACTTAGCACAGATACGCAGTATTTT.

This clonotype was counted only a few times. The genes are TRBV7-2 and TRBJ1-5, with 8 bases identical to TRBD1. Trimming took 2 bases from V and 0 from J; bases not matched to a gene: 3. Germline assignment: CDR1 SGHTA and CDR2 FQGNSA. The CDR3 totals 16 residues. The CDR3 is CASSLSRGPSNQPQHF. The DNA for the CDR3 is TGTGCCAGCAGCTTATCCAGGGGGCCTAGCAATCAGCCCCAGCATTTT.

This clonotype was found many times. V usage is TRBV18 and J usage is TRBJ1-5, with D possibly being TRBD1 (5 bases). V was pared by 3 bases and J by 5 bases, with 14 bases between. Germline assignment: CDR1 KGHSH and CDR2 LQKENI. The CDR3 is made up of 15 amino acids. The CDR3 loop reads CASSPLQGTDQPQHF. Written as DNA, the CDR3 is TGTGCCAGCTCACCTCTACAAGGGACGGATCAGCCCCAGCATTTT.

This clonotype was counted a few times. The J gene is TRBJ1-2, the V gene TRBV6-5; a weak D match, TRBD1 (5 bases). The CDR3 has 14 amino acids. Germline-derived CDR1 and CDR2 are MNHEY and SVGAGI. V was trimmed by 2 bases and J by 4 bases, leaving 11 bases between them. In DNA form, the CDR3 reads TGTGCCAGCAGTTACGACAGTCACTTCTATGGCTACACCTTC. This gives the protein CASSYDSHFYGYTF.

A word on this clonotype: This may be a read error: a much more frequent sequence differs by one nucleotide. This likely comes from a read error, as the CDR3 has no conserved phenylalanine or tryptophan at its end. The rearrangement joins TRBV29-1 to TRBJ2-4; D perhaps matches TRBD1 (7 bases). The CDR3 totals 12 residues. Per the germline V gene, CDR1 is SQVTM and CDR2 is ANQGSEA. V lost 6 bases and J lost 9, with 15 bases in between. CDR3 amino acids: CSVLQGGSIQYS. DNA of the CDR3: TGCAGCGTCCTTCAGGGGGGCTCCATTCAGTACTCC.

This clonotype has at least ten counts. For the CDR3, the DNA is TGTGCCAGCAGCTCCGGGACTAGCGTTTCGCAAGAGACCCAGTACTTC. Translating gives CASSSGTSVSQETQYF. V and J are TRBV7-6 and TRBJ2-5; 10 nucleotides agree with TRBD2. The ends lost 4 bases at V and 2 bases at J; junction bases unmatched: 7. CDR3 size: 16 residues. CDR1 and CDR2 (germline): SGHVS, FNYEAQ.

This clonotype was observed a few times. In nucleotides, the CDR3 is TGCGCCAGCAGCTTGGAGCTAGCGGGGATAAACATTCAGTACTTC. It encodes CASSLELAGINIQYF. This chain connects TRBV5-1 to TRBJ2-4; TRBD2 agrees at 9 bases. This CDR3 region has 15 residues. With 0 bases clipped from V and 6 bases from J, the junction kept 4 bases outside the gene matches. Germline CDR1 is SGHRS and CDR2 is YFSETQ.

This clonotype was seen a few times. The chain carries TRBV18 and TRBJ2-5; TRBD1 matches 7 bases. The trim removed 3 bases at V and 2 bases at J, leaving 6 bases unmatched. Germline lookup yields CDR1 KGHSH and CDR2 LQKENI. The length of the CDR3 is 15 residues. CDR3 DNA: TGTGCCAGCTCACCGGACAGGCAAAGGCAAGAGACCCAGTACTTC. It translates to CASSPDRQRQETQYF. The entire variable domain, with the rest obtained from reference TRBV18 and TRBJ2-5, is as follows: NAGVMQNPRHLVRRRGQEARLRCSPMKGHSHVYWYRQLPEEGLKFMVYLQKENIIDESGMPKERFSAEFPKEGPSILRIQQVVRGDSAAYFCASSPDRQRQETQYFGPGTRLLVL.

This clonotype has ten or more counts. The J gene is TRBJ2-2, the V gene TRBV28; 10 bases fit TRBD2. Germline-derived CDR1 and CDR2 are MDHEN and SYDVKM. The junction had 6 bases not matched to a gene; V was cut back by 3 bases and J by 5 bases. This CDR3 has 16 residues. The CDR3, as DNA: TGTGCCAGCAGTTTGCGGCTAGCGGGAGTAACCGGGGAGCTGTTTTTT. It encodes CASSLRLAGVTGELFF.

This clonotype was found many times. The V and J genes are TRBV24-1 and TRBJ2-2, with D possibly matching TRBD2 (6 bases). The CDR3 has 16 residues. V was trimmed by 5 bases and J by 2 bases, leaving 14 bases between them. Germline CDR1 reads KGHDR; CDR2 reads SFDVKD. CDR3 in DNA: TGTGCCACCAGTGGATCGGCTAGCGCAAACACCGGGGAGCTGTTTTTT. Translated: CATSGSASANTGELFF.

This clonotype has a count of ten or more. The chain uses TRBV10-1 and TRBJ2-2; D gene ambiguous. V lost 1 base and J lost 5, with 17 bases in between. There are 17 residues in the CDR3. Germline values: CDR1 WNHNN, CDR2 SYGVQD (reference sequence). CDR3 sequence (DNA): TGCGCCAGCAGTGAGTTTCTCGGGCAGGCCTGGACCGGGGAGCTGTTTTTT. Translation gives CASSEFLGQAWTGELFF.

This clonotype was picked up a small number of times. This sequence joins TRBV20-1 and TRBJ1-1; D uncertain. Germline-derived CDR1 and CDR2 are DFQATT and SNEGSKA (reference sequence). Between the trimmed V and J ends, which lost 4 bases and 2 bases, there was a span of 17 bases. This CDR3 has 15 amino acids. The CDR3 region has the DNA TGCAGTGCTAAGGAGACGGACCCAATTAACACTGAAGCTTTCTTT. It yields the protein CSAKETDPINTEAFF.

This clonotype has just a few counts. CDR3 nucleotide sequence: TGTGCCAGCAGTAGGTCAGGGTCCACAGATACGCAGTATTTT. Encoded protein: CASSRSGSTDTQYF. The chain employs TRBV12-3 or TRBV12-4 and TRBJ2-3; D perhaps matches TRBD1 (5 bases). Trimming removed 5 bases from V and 2 bases from J, with 11 bases in between. The CDR3 is made up of 14 amino acids.

Many counts were recorded for this clonotype. CDR3 amino acids: CSARDWGLASNEQFF. As DNA, the CDR3 is TGCAGTGCTAGAGATTGGGGACTAGCTTCCAATGAGCAGTTCTTC. This chain links TRBV20-1 with TRBJ2-1; 9 bases align to TRBD2. Germline V gives CDR1 DFQATT, CDR2 SNEGSKA (reference sequence). This CDR3 has 15 amino acids. V lost 0 bases to trimming and J lost 6 bases; unmatched junction nucleotides: 6.

The gene calls are TRBV6-2 or TRBV6-3 and TRBJ1-6; 10 nucleotides match TRBD1. Trimming removed 6 bases from V and 9 bases from J; junction bases left unmatched: 8. Germline V CDR1 and CDR2: MNHEY, SVGEGT. The CDR3 contains 15 residues. For the CDR3, the DNA is TGTGCCAGCAGCCCTGAGACAGGGGGCAGTTCACCCCTCCACTTT. It codes for CASSPETGGSSPLHF.